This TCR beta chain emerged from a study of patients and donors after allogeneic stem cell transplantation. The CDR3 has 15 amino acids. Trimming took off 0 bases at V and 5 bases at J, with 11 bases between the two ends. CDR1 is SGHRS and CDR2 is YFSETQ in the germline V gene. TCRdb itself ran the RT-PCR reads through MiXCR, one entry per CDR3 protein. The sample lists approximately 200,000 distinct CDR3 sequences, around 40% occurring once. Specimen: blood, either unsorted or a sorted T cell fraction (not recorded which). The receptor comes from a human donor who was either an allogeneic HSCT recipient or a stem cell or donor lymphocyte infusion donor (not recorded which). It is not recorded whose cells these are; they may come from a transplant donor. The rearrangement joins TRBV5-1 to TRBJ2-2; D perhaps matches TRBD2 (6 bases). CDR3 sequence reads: CASSLAWRETGELFF. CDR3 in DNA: TGCGCCAGCAGCTTGGCTTGGAGGGAGACCGGGGAGCTGTTTTTT.